This T cell receptor beta chain was captured in a study of shared clonotypes between healthy human individuals. Study-level results: Generally, estimated richness proved larger in naive subsets than it did in memory subsets. Non-shared clonotypes had lower generation probabilities than those shared by all four donors. Several donors had roughly 5% of their naive CD4 clonotypes in common.

This clone was seen a single time. The antigen is undetermined. Produced via immunoSEQ multiplex PCR; TCRdb's table is partial and in-frame only. The data contain over 2 million clones, 90% to 95% of them seen just once; the ten biggest clones take up 0.13%. Trimming left V 8 bases short and J 0 bases short, with 10 bases between. Germline lookup yields CDR1 KGHSH and CDR2 LQKENI. The CDR3 is 13 residues long. The study enrolled healthy HIV-negative adults without recent acute infections or vaccinations as donors. The origin of this receptor is a man aged 18 to 30 in good health. This sequence joins TRBV18 and TRBJ2-5; no firm D call. The sequenced material came from naive CD4+ T cells sorted from blood. Subset denoted: CD45RA+ positively selected. CDR3 coding DNA: TGTGCCAGCGTTCGATCCCACCAAGAGACCCAGTACTTC. It specifies CASVRSHQETQYF. Complete variable domain (other parts from reference TRBV18 and TRBJ2-5): NAGVMQNPRHLVRRRGQEARLRCSPMKGHSHVYWYRQLPEEGLKFMVYLQKENIIDESGMPKERFSAEFPKEGPSILRIQQVVRGDSAAYFCASVRSHQETQYFGPGTRLLVL.